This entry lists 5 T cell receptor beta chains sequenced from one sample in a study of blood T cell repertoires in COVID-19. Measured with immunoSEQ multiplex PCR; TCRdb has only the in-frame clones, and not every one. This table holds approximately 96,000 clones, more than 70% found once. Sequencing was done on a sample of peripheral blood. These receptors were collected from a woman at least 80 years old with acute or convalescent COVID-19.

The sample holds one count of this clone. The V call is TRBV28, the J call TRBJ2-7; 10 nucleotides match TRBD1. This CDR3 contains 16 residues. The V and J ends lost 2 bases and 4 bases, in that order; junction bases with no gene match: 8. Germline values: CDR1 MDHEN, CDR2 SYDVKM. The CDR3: CASSLELGQGNYEQYF. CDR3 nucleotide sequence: TGTGCCAGCAGTTTAGAACTGGGACAGGGGAATTACGAGCAGTACTTC.

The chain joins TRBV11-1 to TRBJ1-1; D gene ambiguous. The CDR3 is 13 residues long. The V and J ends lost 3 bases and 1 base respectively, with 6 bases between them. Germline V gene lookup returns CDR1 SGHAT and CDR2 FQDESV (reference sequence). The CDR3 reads CASSFSGNTEAFF. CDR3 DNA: TGTGCCAGCAGCTTTTCGGGGAACACTGAAGCTTTCTTT. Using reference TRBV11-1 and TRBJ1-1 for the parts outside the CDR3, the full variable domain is EAEVAQSPRYKITEKSQAVAFWCDPISGHATLYWYRQILGQGPELLVQFQDESVVDDSQLPKDRFSAERLKGVDSTLKIQPAELGDSAMYLCASSFSGNTEAFFGQGTRLTVV.

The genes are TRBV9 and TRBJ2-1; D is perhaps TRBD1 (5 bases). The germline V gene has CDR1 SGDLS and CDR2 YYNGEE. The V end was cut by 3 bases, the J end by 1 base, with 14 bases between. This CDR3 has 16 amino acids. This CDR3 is CASSAQGFESYNEQFF. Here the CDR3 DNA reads TGTGCCAGCAGCGCCCAGGGATTTGAATCCTACAATGAGCAGTTCTTC.

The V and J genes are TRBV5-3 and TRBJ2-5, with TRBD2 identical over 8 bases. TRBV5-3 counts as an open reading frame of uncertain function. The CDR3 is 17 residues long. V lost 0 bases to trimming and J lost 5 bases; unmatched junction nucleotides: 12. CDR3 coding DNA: TGTGCCAGAAGCTTGGCTTGGCGGGAGGAGGGGATGGAGACCCAGTACTTC. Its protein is CARSLAWREEGMETQYF.

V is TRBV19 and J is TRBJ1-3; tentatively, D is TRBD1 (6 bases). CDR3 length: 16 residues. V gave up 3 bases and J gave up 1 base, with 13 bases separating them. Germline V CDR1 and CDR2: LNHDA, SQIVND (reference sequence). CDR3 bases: TGTGCCAGTAGTATGGGACACGTGAGTTCTGGAAACACCATATATTTT. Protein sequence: CASSMGHVSSGNTIYF.